Listed below are T cell receptor beta chains from one sample, sequenced in a study of blood T cells in healthy people across ages. MiXCR, applied by TCRdb to the 5' RACE reads, yields one record per CDR3 protein. The sample has about 810,000 distinct CDR3 sequences; 30% to 45% are singletons. Sequences were obtained from blood. These receptors all come from a man between 18 and 35 years old in good health. CDR3s include the opening cysteine and the closing phenylalanine or tryptophan.

cdr3_aa: CASSTLTGFSSEQYF
v_call: TRBV6-5
j_call: .

cdr3_aa: CASSSPSPTQHF
v_call: TRBV12-3/TRBV12-4
j_call: TRBJ1-5

cdr3_aa: CASTPRGGWRVMNTEAFF
v_call: TRBV11-1
j_call: TRBJ1-1

cdr3_aa: CSAQFPGTGNEQFF
v_call: TRBV20-1
j_call: TRBJ2-1

cdr3_aa: CASSVQSRVGQGDGYTF
v_call: TRBV9
j_call: TRBJ1-2

cdr3_aa: CASRASDRVGYTF
v_call: TRBV6-2/TRBV6-3
j_call: TRBJ1-2

cdr3_aa: CASLWTDPWYEQYF
v_call: TRBV2
j_call: TRBJ2-7

cdr3_aa: CASSLQTSGGQLVGEQYF
v_call: TRBV11-2
j_call: TRBJ2-7

cdr3_aa: CASSPTGVGGQQFF
v_call: TRBV12-3/TRBV12-4
j_call: TRBJ2-1

cdr3_aa: CASSPLGAQYF
v_call: TRBV12-3/TRBV12-4
j_call: TRBJ2-3